This T cell receptor beta chain is drawn from a study of T cell responses to AZD1222 COVID-19 vaccine. Findings and limits, study-wide: Breadth and depth of Spike-specific TCRs rose after two AZD1222 doses. The donor group comprised mostly white British people and more females; the analysis possibly underestimated clonal diversity.

As concerns this clone: Antigen: not known.

Assay used: immunoSEQ multiplex PCR; TCRdb lists only in-frame clones, some missing. The profile shows about 100,000 clones, 87% of them singletons. The CDR3 has 13 residues. Germline V gene lookup returns CDR1 SQVTM and CDR2 ANQGSEA. V lost 3 bases and J 2 bases, leaving 9 bases between the germline ends. This rearrangement joins TRBV29-1 to TRBJ2-3; D is uncertain. The clonotype comes from an adult in good health. The sample consisted of peripheral blood, taken on day 0 of MenACWY control vaccination. Here the CDR3 reads CSVESAYTDTQYF. The DNA of the CDR3 is TGCAGCGTTGAGTCAGCCTACACAGATACGCAGTATTTT.